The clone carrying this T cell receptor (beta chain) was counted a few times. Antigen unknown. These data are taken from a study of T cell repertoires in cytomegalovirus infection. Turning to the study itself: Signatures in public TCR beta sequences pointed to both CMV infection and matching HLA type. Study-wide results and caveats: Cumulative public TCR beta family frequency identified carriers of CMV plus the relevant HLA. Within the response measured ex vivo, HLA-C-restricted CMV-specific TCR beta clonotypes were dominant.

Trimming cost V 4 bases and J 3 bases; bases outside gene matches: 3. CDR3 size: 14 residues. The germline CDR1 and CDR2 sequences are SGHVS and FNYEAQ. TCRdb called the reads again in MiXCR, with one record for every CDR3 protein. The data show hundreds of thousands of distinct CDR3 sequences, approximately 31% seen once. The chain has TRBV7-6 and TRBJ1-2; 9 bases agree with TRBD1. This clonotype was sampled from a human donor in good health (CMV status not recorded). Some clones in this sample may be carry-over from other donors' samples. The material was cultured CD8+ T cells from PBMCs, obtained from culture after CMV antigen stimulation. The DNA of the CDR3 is TGTGCCAGCAGCTGGGACAGGGTTGACTATGGCTACACCTTC. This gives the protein CASSWDRVDYGYTF.